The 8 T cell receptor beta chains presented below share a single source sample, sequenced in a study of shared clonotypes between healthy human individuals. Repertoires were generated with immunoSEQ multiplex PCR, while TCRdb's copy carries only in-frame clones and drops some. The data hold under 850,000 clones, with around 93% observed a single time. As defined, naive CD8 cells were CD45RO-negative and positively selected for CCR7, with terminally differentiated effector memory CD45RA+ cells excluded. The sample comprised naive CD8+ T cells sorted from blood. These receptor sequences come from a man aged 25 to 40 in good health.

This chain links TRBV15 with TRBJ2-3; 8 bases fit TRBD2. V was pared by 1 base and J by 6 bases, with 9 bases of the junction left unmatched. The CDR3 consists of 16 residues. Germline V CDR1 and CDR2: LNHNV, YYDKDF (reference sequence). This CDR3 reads CATSRARAGVTDTQYF. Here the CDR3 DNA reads TGTGCCACCAGCAGAGCGAGAGCGGGAGTAACTGATACGCAGTATTTT.

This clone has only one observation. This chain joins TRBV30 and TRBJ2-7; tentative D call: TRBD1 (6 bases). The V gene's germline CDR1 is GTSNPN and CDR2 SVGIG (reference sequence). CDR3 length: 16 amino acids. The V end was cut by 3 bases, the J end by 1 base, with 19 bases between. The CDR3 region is CAWRLSTGSASYEQYF. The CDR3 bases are TGTGCCTGGAGGCTATCGACAGGCAGTGCATCCTACGAGCAGTACTTC.

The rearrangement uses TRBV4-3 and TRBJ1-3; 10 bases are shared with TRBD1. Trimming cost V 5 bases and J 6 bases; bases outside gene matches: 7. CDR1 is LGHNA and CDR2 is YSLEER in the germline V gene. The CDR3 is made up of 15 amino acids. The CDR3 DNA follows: TGCGCCAGCAGCTCTGGACAGGGGGTTTCAAACACCATATATTTT. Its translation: CASSSGQGVSNTIYF.

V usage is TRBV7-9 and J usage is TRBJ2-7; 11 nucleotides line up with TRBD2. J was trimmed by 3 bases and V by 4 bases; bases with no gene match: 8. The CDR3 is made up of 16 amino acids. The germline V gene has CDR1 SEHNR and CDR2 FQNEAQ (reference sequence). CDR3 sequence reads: CASSSRLGLAGYEQYF. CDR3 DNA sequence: TGTGCCAGCAGCTCACGACTAGGACTAGCGGGCTACGAGCAGTACTTC.

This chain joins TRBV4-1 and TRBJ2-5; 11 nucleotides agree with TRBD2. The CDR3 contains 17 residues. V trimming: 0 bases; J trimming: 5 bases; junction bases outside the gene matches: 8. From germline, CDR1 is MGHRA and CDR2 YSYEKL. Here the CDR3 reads CASSQELAGGPGETQYF. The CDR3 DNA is TGCGCCAGCAGCCAAGAATTAGCGGGAGGGCCGGGGGAGACCCAGTACTTC.

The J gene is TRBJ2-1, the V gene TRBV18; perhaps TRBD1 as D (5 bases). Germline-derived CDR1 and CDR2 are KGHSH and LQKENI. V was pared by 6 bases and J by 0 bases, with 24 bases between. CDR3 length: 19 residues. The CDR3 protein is CASSWGRRTTLSSYNEQFF. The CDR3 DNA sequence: TGTGCCAGCTCCTGGGGCAGGCGAACAACTTTGAGCTCCTACAATGAGCAGTTCTTC. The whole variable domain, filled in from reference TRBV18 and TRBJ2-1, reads NAGVMQNPRHLVRRRGQEARLRCSPMKGHSHVYWYRQLPEEGLKFMVYLQKENIIDESGMPKERFSAEFPKEGPSILRIQQVVRGDSAAYFCASSWGRRTTLSSYNEQFFGPGTRLTVL.

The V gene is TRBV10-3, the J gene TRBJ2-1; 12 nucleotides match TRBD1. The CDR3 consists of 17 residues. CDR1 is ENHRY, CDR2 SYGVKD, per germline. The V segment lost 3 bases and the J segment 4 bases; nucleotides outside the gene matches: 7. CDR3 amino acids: CAISDRDRGPLYNEQFF. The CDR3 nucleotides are TGTGCCATCAGTGACCGGGACAGGGGGCCCCTATACAATGAGCAGTTCTTC.

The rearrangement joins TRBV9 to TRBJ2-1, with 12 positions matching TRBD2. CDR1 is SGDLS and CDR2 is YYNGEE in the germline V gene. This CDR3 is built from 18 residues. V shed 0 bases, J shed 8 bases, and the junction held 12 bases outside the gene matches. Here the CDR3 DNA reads TGTGCCAGCAGCGTAGCCAAATCTAGCGGGAGGGCCAACGATGAGCAGTTCTTC. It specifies CASSVAKSSGRANDEQFF.